At least ten counts were recorded for the clone carrying this T cell receptor (beta chain). Amplification yielded TCR beta CDR3 regions, with RNA transcripts as the source. HTBI primers were employed in a first-round RT-PCR of the TCR CDR3. MiXCR, run by TCRdb on the multiplex PCR reads, gives a single entry per CDR3 protein. The sample records a few hundred thousand distinct CDR3 sequences, 14% being singletons. V gave up 5 bases and J gave up 2 bases, with 6 bases separating them. Per the germline V gene, CDR1 is MDHEN and CDR2 is SYDVKM. CDR3 length: 12 residues. The data belong to a study of T cells in Graves' hyperthyroidism and ophthalmopathy. Study summary: Peripheral blood draws took place at initial diagnosis, ahead of any treatment.

The sample consisted of blood. J is TRBJ1-2 and V is TRBV28; no clear D gene. The sequence came from a woman in her twenties or thirties with Graves' hyperthyroidism that later progressed to Graves' ophthalmopathy. DNA for the CDR3: TGTGCCAGCAGTCCTGTCAACTATGGCTACACCTTC. Its protein product is CASSPVNYGYTF.